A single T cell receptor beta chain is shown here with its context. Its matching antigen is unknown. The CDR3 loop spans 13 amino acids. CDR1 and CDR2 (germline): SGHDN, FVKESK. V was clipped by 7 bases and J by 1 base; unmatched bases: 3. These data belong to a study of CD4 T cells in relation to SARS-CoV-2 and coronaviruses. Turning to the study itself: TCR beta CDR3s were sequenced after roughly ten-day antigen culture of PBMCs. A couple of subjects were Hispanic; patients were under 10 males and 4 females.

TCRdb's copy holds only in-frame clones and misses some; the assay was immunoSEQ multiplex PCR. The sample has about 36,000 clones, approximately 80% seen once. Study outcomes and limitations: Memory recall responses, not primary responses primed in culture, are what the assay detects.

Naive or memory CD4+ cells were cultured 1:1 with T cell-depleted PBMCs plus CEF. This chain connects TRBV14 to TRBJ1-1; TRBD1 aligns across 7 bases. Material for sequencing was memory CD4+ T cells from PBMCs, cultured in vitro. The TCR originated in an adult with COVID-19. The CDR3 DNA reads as TGTGCCAGCAACCGACAGGGGAACACTGAAGCTTTCTTT. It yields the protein CASNRQGNTEAFF.